Included here is one T cell receptor beta chain sequence, with context. The antigen is unknown. This entry is derived from a study of blood T cells in healthy people across ages. Study results and caveats: Donor CMV infection status was unknown, possibly confounding age-related changes in expanded clonotypes. Older age went with lower TCR beta diversity per million T cells, in a roughly linear way.

Combining a sample-barcoded 5' primer with a J-beta primer mix, a second PCR ran for about 7 to 11 cycles. TCRdb re-analysed the 5' RACE reads in MiXCR, keeping a single row per CDR3 protein. Of about 1.6 million distinct CDR3 sequences listed, roughly 32% were seen once; the top ten hold around 10%. Sequencing was done on a sample of blood. This TCR came from a woman between 25 and 40 years old in good health.

DNA of the CDR3: TGTGCCAGCAGTCTGAAAATTTATGTAACTAACTATGGCTACACCTTC. The encoded protein is CASSLKIYVTNYGYTF. The rearrangement joins TRBV28 to TRBJ1-2; unclear D gene. The germline V gene encodes CDR1 MDHEN and CDR2 SYDVKM. V was trimmed by 5 bases and J by 0 bases, leaving 16 bases between them. The CDR3 runs 16 residues.